Below, 28 T cell receptor beta chains from the same sample are listed, as sequenced in a study of shared clonotypes between healthy human individuals. Data came from immunoSEQ multiplex PCR; TCRdb stores just in-frame clones and leaves some out. Altogether about 600,000 clones are present, more than 95% being singletons, with the ten largest covering 0.045% to 0.07%. Sequenced sample: naive CD4+ T cells sorted from blood. Subset noted: CD45RA+ positively selected. Source of these receptors: a woman younger than 45 in good health.

This rearrangement joins TRBV9 to TRBJ2-5; TRBD1 matches at 8 bases. The assigned J gene may be wrong: the sequence end matches TRBJ2-7 better. CDR3 length: 15 residues. Germline lookup yields CDR1 SGDLS and CDR2 YYNGEE. CDR3 sequence: CASSVAGDRGYEQYF. CDR3 in DNA: TGTGCCAGCAGCGTAGCGGGAGACAGGGGTTACGAGCAGTACTTC.

This clone showed up just once. The genes are TRBV6-1 and TRBJ1-5; D gene uncertain. Germline V gene data show CDR1 as MNHNS and CDR2 as SASEGT. The CDR3 spans 13 residues. V dropped 7 bases and J dropped 5 bases, with 12 bases sitting between them. CDR3 in amino acids: CASNPQADQPQHF. CDR3 coding DNA: TGTGCCAGCAACCCGCAGGCGGATCAGCCCCAGCATTTT.

J is TRBJ2-2 and V is TRBV28; D is perhaps TRBD1 (6 bases). The V gene lost 0 bases and the J gene lost 1 base, with 9 bases spanning the gap. The CDR3 is made up of 16 amino acids. Per germline, CDR1 MDHEN and CDR2 SYDVKM. CDR3 region: CASSLWGRGNTGELFF. The CDR3 DNA reads TGTGCCAGCAGTTTATGGGGCAGGGGGAACACCGGGGAGCTGTTTTTT.

The chain combines TRBV28 with TRBJ1-1; 7 bases match TRBD1. The J segment lost 5 bases and the V segment lost 3 bases, leaving 12 bases of the junction unmatched. From germline, CDR1 is MDHEN and CDR2 SYDVKM. This CDR3 has 16 residues. This chain's CDR3 is CASSLLTGPVGTEAFF. CDR3 coding DNA: TGTGCCAGCAGTTTGTTGACAGGGCCGGTCGGGACTGAAGCTTTCTTT.

The chain recombines TRBV29-1 with TRBJ2-6; no firm D call. The CDR3 sequence is 13 residues long. Germline CDR1 is SQVTM and CDR2 is ANQGSEA. V was pared by 0 bases and J by 4 bases, with 4 bases between. The CDR3 DNA is TGCAGCGTTGAAGATCTCGGGGCCAACGTCCTGACTTTC. Residues: CSVEDLGANVLTF.

The V gene is TRBV28, the J gene TRBJ2-3; TRBD2 matches at 9 bases. J was trimmed by 2 bases and V by 3 bases; bases with no gene match: 9. The CDR3 totals 17 residues. CDR1 MDHEN and CDR2 SYDVKM come from the germline V gene. CDR3 region: CASSFTLAGLPTDTQYF. The CDR3 DNA reads TGTGCCAGCAGTTTCACACTAGCGGGCCTTCCCACAGATACGCAGTATTTT.

In this sample, this clone turned up once. This rearrangement joins TRBV10-2 to TRBJ1-2; no firm D call. Germline V gene sequence: CDR1 WSHSY, CDR2 SAAADI. The V end lost 3 bases, the J end lost 4 bases, and 9 bases lay between the germline ends. This CDR3 spans 13 amino acids. CDR3 loop: CASSDEVSYGYTF. In nucleotides, the CDR3 is TGCGCCAGCAGTGATGAGGTTTCCTATGGCTACACCTTC.

The V gene is TRBV27, the J gene TRBJ2-7, with TRBD2 as a possible D gene (7 bases). Trimming removed 5 bases at V and 7 bases at J, with 21 bases between. Germline V gene data show CDR1 as MNHEY and CDR2 as SMNVEV (reference sequence). The CDR3 is 15 residues long. CDR3: CASSLTGGGGGEQYF. In DNA, the CDR3 is TGTGCCAGCAGTCTCACTGGGGGCGGGGGCGGGGAGCAGTACTTC.

The genes are TRBV5-1 and TRBJ1-2; D possibly corresponds to TRBD1 (6 bases). The germline V and J ends were trimmed by 4 bases and 3 bases, with 13 bases remaining between them. CDR1 is SGHRS and CDR2 is YFSETQ in the germline V gene. This CDR3 has 14 amino acids. DNA of the CDR3: TGCGCCAGCAGCCCACAGGGTTCCGACTATGGCTACACCTTC. It yields the protein CASSPQGSDYGYTF. Combining the CDR3 with reference TRBV5-1 and TRBJ1-2 gives the whole variable domain KAGVTQTPRYLIKTRGQQVTLSCSPISGHRSVSWYQQTPGQGLQFLFEYFSETQRNKGNFPGRFSGRQFSNSRSEMNVSTLELGDSALYLCASSPQGSDYGYTFGSGTRLTVV.

The chain carries TRBV20-1 and TRBJ2-1; no firm D call. Trimming cost V 6 bases and J 13 bases, with 13 bases left between them. CDR1 and CDR2 (germline): DFQATT, SNEGSKA (reference sequence). The CDR3 contains 10 residues. Written as DNA, the CDR3 is TGCAGTGCAGTCAAACAAAGTCAGTTCTTC. Residues: CSAVKQSQFF.

The chain links TRBV7-3 to TRBJ2-5; 7 positions match TRBD1. Germline V gene data show CDR1 as SGHTA and CDR2 as FQGTGA. The ends lost 4 bases at V and 5 bases at J; junction bases unmatched: 7. CDR3 length: 14 residues. CDR3 DNA: TGTGCCAGCAGCTCGACAGGGAAGGCGGAGACCCAGTACTTC. It specifies CASSSTGKAETQYF.

The chain has TRBV2 and TRBJ1-1, with a possible D match to TRBD1 (5 bases). The CDR3 sequence is 14 residues long. V lost 5 bases and J lost 1, with 11 bases in between. CDR1 and CDR2 from the germline V gene are SNHLY and FYNNEI. CDR3 sequence: CASSTRDRNTEAFF. The DNA for the CDR3 is TGTGCCAGCAGTACCCGCGACAGGAACACTGAAGCTTTCTTT.

The chain has TRBV5-1 and TRBJ2-5; the D gene is possibly TRBD1 (6 bases). The closer fit of TRBJ2-7 to the DNA end suggests the J call may be wrong. Per germline, CDR1 SGHRS and CDR2 YFSETQ. This CDR3 is 13 amino acids long. The CDR3 loop reads CASGRGGSYEQYF. The DNA for the CDR3 is TGCGCCAGCGGGAGAGGGGGATCCTACGAGCAGTACTTC.

V usage is TRBV6-1 and J usage is TRBJ2-7; D possibly corresponds to TRBD1 (5 bases). The CDR3 sequence is 14 residues long. The V end lost 2 bases, the J end lost 2 bases, and 10 bases lay between the germline ends. Germline loops: CDR1 MNHNS, CDR2 SASEGT. The CDR3 loop is CASSEQGIPYEQYF. CDR3 DNA sequence: TGTGCCAGCAGTGAACAGGGAATCCCCTACGAGCAGTACTTC.

J is TRBJ2-1 and V is TRBV10-2; 15 positions agree with TRBD2. V dropped 5 bases and J dropped 8; count of bases not matched to a gene: 7. CDR3 length equals 16 residues. Germline V CDR1 and CDR2: WSHSY, SAAADI. The CDR3 nucleotides are TGCGCCAGCAGTTGGACTAGCGGGAGGGCAGTCTATGAGCAGTTCTTC. It is translated as CASSWTSGRAVYEQFF.

This chain connects TRBV2 to TRBJ2-5; D is uncertain. This CDR3 has 13 amino acids. V was clipped by 6 bases and J by 2 bases, with 10 bases between them. CDR1 and CDR2 from the germline V gene are SNHLY and FYNNEI. CDR3 residues: CASRGNLQETQYF. CDR3 nucleotide sequence: TGTGCCAGCAGGGGTAACCTACAAGAGACCCAGTACTTC. Looking up the rest from reference TRBV2 and TRBJ2-5 gives the full variable domain: EPEVTQTPSHQVTQMGQEVILRCVPISNHLYFYWYRQILGQKVEFLVSFYNNEISEKSEIFDDQFSVERPDGSNFTLKIRSTKLEDSAMYFCASRGNLQETQYFGPGTRLLVL.

The chain carries TRBV28 and TRBJ1-2; D remains unclear. Germline V gene data show CDR1 as MDHEN and CDR2 as SYDVKM. Trimming shortened V by 2 bases and J by 3 bases, and 13 bases separated the two germline ends. The CDR3 sequence is 15 residues long. CDR3 bases: TGTGCCAGCAGTTTAGAGACACCCTCGGACTATGGCTACACCTTC. Amino acid sequence: CASSLETPSDYGYTF.

This chain uses TRBV28 with TRBJ1-6, with D maybe TRBD1 (6 bases). Germline CDR1 is MDHEN and CDR2 is SYDVKM. Trimming removed 2 bases at V and 10 bases at J, with 12 bases between. CDR3 length equals 14 residues. The CDR3 is CASSLMRQESPLHF. As DNA, the CDR3 is TGTGCCAGCAGTTTAATGAGACAGGAATCACCCCTCCACTTT. Variable domain in full (rest from reference TRBV28 and TRBJ1-6): DVKVTQSSRYLVKRTGEKVFLECVQDMDHENMFWYRQDPGLGLRLIYFSYDVKMKEKGDIPEGYSVSREKKERFSLILESASTNQTSMYLCASSLMRQESPLHFGNGTRLTVT.

The J gene is TRBJ1-5, the V gene TRBV19; 8 bases map to TRBD1. The V gene's germline CDR1 is LNHDA and CDR2 SQIVND (reference sequence). The junction had 12 bases not matched to a gene; V was cut back by 1 base and J by 7 bases. This CDR3 is 17 amino acids long. In DNA, the CDR3 is TGTGCCAGTAGTATAGGGGACAGGTTTTCCGCGCGGCAGCCCCAGCATTTT. It encodes CASSIGDRFSARQPQHF. Looking up the rest from reference TRBV19 and TRBJ1-5 gives the full variable domain: DGGITQSPKYLFRKEGQNVTLSCEQNLNHDAMYWYRQDPGQGLRLIYYSQIVNDFQKGDIAEGYSVSREKKESFPLTVTSAQKNPTAFYLCASSIGDRFSARQPQHFGDGTRLSIL.

V gene TRBV27 combines with J gene TRBJ2-7, with a weak D call TRBD1 (6 bases). V lost 2 bases to trimming and J lost 4 bases, with 21 bases between them. The CDR3 runs to 17 residues. Germline V CDR1 and CDR2: MNHEY, SMNVEV (reference sequence). CDR3 sequence: CASSLTLGRGRLYEQYF. The CDR3, as DNA: TGTGCCAGCAGTTTAACGCTTGGCAGGGGAAGACTATACGAGCAGTACTTC.

V usage is TRBV5-1 and J usage is TRBJ1-5; 8 nucleotides match TRBD1. The junction had 10 bases not matched to a gene; V was cut back by 7 bases and J by 7 bases. This CDR3 has 14 residues. Looked up from germline, CDR1 is SGHRS and CDR2 is YFSETQ. DNA for the CDR3: TGCGCCAGCCCCAGGGCCCGACAGGGGCAGCCCCAGCATTTT. This encodes CASPRARQGQPQHF. The complete variable domain, with remaining parts taken from reference TRBV5-1 and TRBJ1-5, reads KAGVTQTPRYLIKTRGQQVTLSCSPISGHRSVSWYQQTPGQGLQFLFEYFSETQRNKGNFPGRFSGRQFSNSRSEMNVSTLELGDSALYLCASPRARQGQPQHFGDGTRLSIL.

The chain is built from TRBV4-1 and TRBJ2-1; 7 nucleotides line up with TRBD2. The CDR3 totals 15 residues. Germline V gives CDR1 MGHRA, CDR2 YSYEKL. With V trimmed by 2 bases and J by 7 bases, 8 bases remained unmatched. CDR3 coding DNA: TGCGCCAGCAGCCAAATCTTTACTAGCGTGAATGAGCAGTTCTTC. This translates into CASSQIFTSVNEQFF.

The CDR3 sequence: CASSQDRGKGQPQHF. As DNA, the CDR3 is TGTGCCAGTAGCCAAGACAGGGGTAAAGGTCAGCCCCAGCATTTT. V usage is TRBV19 and J usage is TRBJ1-5; 8 nucleotides align to TRBD1. The CDR3 totals 15 residues. CDR1 is LNHDA and CDR2 is SQIVND in the germline V gene (reference sequence). The V gene end was trimmed by 6 bases and the J gene end by 6 bases; junction bases not matched to a gene: 10.

V gene TRBV4-1 combines with J gene TRBJ1-4; D is possibly TRBD1 (6 bases). The CDR3 loop spans 17 amino acids. The V end was cut by 0 bases, the J end by 8 bases, with 19 bases between. In germline, CDR1 is MGHRA, CDR2 YSYEKL. CDR3 nucleotide sequence: TGCGCCAGCAGCCAAGAAGGTCGGGCCAGGGGAGCGGAAAAACTGTTTTTT. It translates to CASSQEGRARGAEKLFF.

The chain uses TRBV6-1 and TRBJ2-2; 9 bases are a match to TRBD2. Germline V lookup: CDR1 MNHNS, CDR2 SASEGT. This CDR3 contains 16 residues. Trimming removed 4 bases from V and 10 bases from J; junction bases left unmatched: 13. CDR3: CASSVLIAGASAELFF. The CDR3, as DNA: TGTGCCAGCAGTGTCTTAATAGCGGGAGCTTCCGCGGAGCTGTTTTTT.

J is TRBJ1-3 and V is TRBV29-1; a weak D match, TRBD1 (6 bases). The length of the CDR3 is 14 residues. V was cut by 7 bases and J by 3 bases, with 16 bases left in between. CDR1 SQVTM and CDR2 ANQGSEA come from the germline V gene. CDR3 sequence (DNA): TGCAGCGCCTTGACAGGAGGCTATGGAAACACCATATATTTT. Encoded protein: CSALTGGYGNTIYF.

The gene calls are TRBV6-6 and TRBJ2-1; 12 bases fit TRBD2. With 6 bases clipped from V and 9 bases from J, the junction kept 9 bases outside the gene matches. CDR3 length equals 15 residues. From germline, CDR1 is MNHNY and CDR2 SVGAGI (reference sequence). CDR3 loop: CASSPDLAGGAEQFF. Written as DNA, the CDR3 is TGTGCCAGCAGCCCCGATCTAGCGGGAGGGGCTGAGCAGTTCTTC.

CDR3 amino acids: CASSPPPDRTGNYEQYF. In DNA, the CDR3 is TGTGCCAGCAGTCCGCCCCCCGACAGGACAGGCAACTACGAGCAGTACTTC. This rearrangement joins TRBV28 to TRBJ2-7, with 7 bases lining up with TRBD1. V shed 5 bases, J shed 3 bases, and the junction held 16 bases outside the gene matches. CDR3 size: 17 residues. In germline, CDR1 is MDHEN, CDR2 SYDVKM. Combining the CDR3 with reference TRBV28 and TRBJ2-7 gives the whole variable domain DVKVTQSSRYLVKRTGEKVFLECVQDMDHENMFWYRQDPGLGLRLIYFSYDVKMKEKGDIPEGYSVSREKKERFSLILESASTNQTSMYLCASSPPPDRTGNYEQYFGPGTRLTVT.